This T cell receptor beta chain was recorded in a study of spatial heterogeneity in lung cancer. For the study at large: The donors, fewer than 90 patients with untreated early-stage non-small cell lung cancer, provided the samples. Alpha-chain sequences were consistently detected in smaller numbers than beta-chain sequences. Study-wide results and limits: Resection blood, more than follow-up blood, showed ubiquitous expanded tumor TCRs.

Time point noted: blood taken at disease recurrence. The sequenced material consisted of unsorted whole RNA from tumor, nontumor lung or frozen PBMC. From the 5' RACE reads, TCRdb called clonotypes with MiXCR, one entry per CDR3 protein. The data hold 7,500 to 10,000 distinct CDR3 sequences, with under 4% observed a single time. Germline CDR1 is SQVTM and CDR2 is ANQGSEA. The CDR3 loop spans 12 amino acids. V was clipped by 4 bases and J by 2 bases, with 8 bases between them. As for this clonotype: Its cognate antigen is unknown. A library made for alpha chains picked up this beta chain off target, so its size means little.

The chain recombines TRBV29-1 with TRBJ1-1; no clear D gene. The origin of this receptor is a female donor with early-stage non-small cell lung cancer. The material sequenced was PBMCs, taken at recurrence. CDR3 in amino acids: CSVGEPNTEAFF. The CDR3 DNA sequence: TGCAGCGTTGGGGAGCCAAACACTGAAGCTTTCTTT.